The 10 T cell receptor beta chains below come from one sample, sequenced in a study of blood T cell repertoires in COVID-19. The method was immunoSEQ multiplex PCR; TCRdb's version includes in-frame clones alone and lacks a portion of them. This sample has about 93,000 clones, with 75% to 90% found just once. Material: peripheral blood. These receptors were obtained from a human donor with active COVID-19. The donor label of this sample is uncertain.

V is TRBV2 and J is TRBJ2-4; D perhaps matches TRBD2 (5 bases). Germline V lookup: CDR1 SNHLY, CDR2 FYNNEI. The CDR3 length is 14 residues. Trimming removed 8 bases at V and 0 bases at J, with 11 bases between. The CDR3 loop is CASGGPLAKNIQYF. In DNA, the CDR3 is TGTGCCAGCGGAGGTCCTCTAGCCAAAAACATTCAGTACTTC.

The genes are TRBV19 and TRBJ1-2; D ambiguous. CDR1 is LNHDA and CDR2 is SQIVND in the germline V gene (reference sequence). Trimming removed 7 bases at V and 4 bases at J, with 10 bases between. The CDR3 length is 12 residues. Written as DNA, the CDR3 is TGTGCCAGTAACGAGCGGCGCTATGGCTACACCTTC. This gives the protein CASNERRYGYTF.

The rearrangement links TRBV27 to TRBJ2-7; D is undetermined. With 3 bases removed from V and 5 bases from J, the gap between germline ends came to 11 bases. Germline CDR1 reads MNHEY; CDR2 reads SMNVEV (reference sequence). This CDR3 comprises 13 residues. The CDR3 bases are TGTGCCAGCAGTTTTACAGTCACCCACGAGCAGTACTTC. The encoded protein is CASSFTVTHEQYF.

This chain joins TRBV7-9 and TRBJ2-3; D is uncertain. From germline, CDR1 is SEHNR and CDR2 FQNEAQ (reference sequence). Trimming removed 5 bases at V and 0 bases at J, with 9 bases between. This CDR3 comprises 14 residues. Here the CDR3 reads CASSRGPSTDTQYF. The CDR3 DNA is TGTGCCAGCAGCCGAGGCCCTAGCACAGATACGCAGTATTTT.

In this sample, this clone turned up a few times. The genes are TRBV6-6 and TRBJ2-7, with D possibly matching TRBD2 (6 bases). Trimming cost V 5 bases and J 4 bases, with 24 bases left between them. The CDR3 loop spans 17 amino acids. Per germline, CDR1 MNHNY and CDR2 SVGAGI (reference sequence). For the CDR3, the DNA is TGTGCCAGCAGTCTATTCCCCTTTGGGACTGGAAATTACGAGCAGTACTTC. This encodes CASSLFPFGTGNYEQYF.

This clone was observed a single time. The chain combines TRBV3-1 (or the pseudogene TRBV3-2) with TRBJ1-6, with a tentative D call TRBD1 (6 bases). Trimming removed 3 bases at V and 7 bases at J, with 13 bases between. Germline CDR1 and CDR2: LGHDT and YNNKEL (reference sequence). CDR3 size: 15 residues. This CDR3 is CASSHHNRENSPLHF. The CDR3 DNA is TGTGCCAGCAGCCATCACAACAGGGAAAATTCACCCCTCCACTTT.

V gene TRBV2 combines with J gene TRBJ2-5; 8 bases agree with TRBD1. V was clipped by 3 bases and J by 4 bases; unmatched bases: 7. CDR3 length equals 15 residues. CDR1 is SNHLY, CDR2 FYNNEI, per germline. The CDR3, as DNA: TGTGCCAGCAGTGACCGAACAGGGGGAATAGAGACCCAGTACTTC. Amino acid sequence: CASSDRTGGIETQYF.

The chain combines TRBV5-1 with TRBJ2-3; tentatively, D is TRBD2 (6 bases). CDR1 and CDR2 (germline): SGHRS, YFSETQ. This CDR3 contains 15 residues. V was pared by 1 base and J by 1 base, with 10 bases between. The CDR3 protein is CASSLYGGGTDTQYF. CDR3 DNA: TGCGCCAGCAGCTTGTACGGCGGGGGCACAGATACGCAGTATTTT. Full variable domain (remainder filled in from reference TRBV5-1 and TRBJ2-3): KAGVTQTPRYLIKTRGQQVTLSCSPISGHRSVSWYQQTPGQGLQFLFEYFSETQRNKGNFPGRFSGRQFSNSRSEMNVSTLELGDSALYLCASSLYGGGTDTQYFGPGTRLTVL.

The chain couples TRBV7-2 to TRBJ2-3, with D maybe TRBD2 (6 bases). Germline V CDR1 and CDR2: SGHTA, FQGNSA. The CDR3 has 16 residues. V was shortened by 5 bases and J by 2 bases, with 17 bases between the two germline ends. This chain's CDR3 is CASSPRRGGFTDTQYF. In DNA, the CDR3 is TGTGCCAGCAGCCCCCGGCGGGGAGGATTCACAGATACGCAGTATTTT.

This clone has a single count. The chain couples TRBV19 to TRBJ2-7; D possibly corresponds to TRBD2 (7 bases). V lost 6 bases and J lost 2, with 17 bases in between. Germline CDR1 and CDR2: LNHDA and SQIVND (reference sequence). The CDR3 is 15 amino acids. The CDR3 protein is CASSHREGKAYEQYF. CDR3 bases: TGTGCCAGTAGCCACAGGGAGGGTAAGGCCTACGAGCAGTACTTC.